This T cell receptor beta chain comes out of a study of blood T cell repertoires in COVID-19. Study in general: From the United States, Italy and Spain came samples of acute and convalescent COVID-19.

Germline V gene data show CDR1 as SGDLS and CDR2 as YYNGEE. The CDR3 covers 12 residues. The V and J ends lost 4 bases and 10 bases respectively, with 12 bases between them. Sequenced by immunoSEQ multiplex PCR; TCRdb stores in-frame clones only, minus some. The data show a few hundred thousand clones, 88% seen once. This chain links TRBV9 with TRBJ2-1; TRBD2 is a possible D gene (5 bases). Sequenced material: peripheral blood. The sequence came from a woman in her forties or fifties with COVID-19, enrolled during active disease. The CDR3 coding sequence is TGTGCCAGCAGCCCACGGGATGGAGAGCAGTTCTTC. It translates to CASSPRDGEQFF.